This TCR beta chain was sequenced for a study of T cells in Graves' hyperthyroidism and ophthalmopathy. Germline CDR1 SEHNR, CDR2 FQNEAQ (reference sequence). CDR3 size: 15 residues. V was pared by 3 bases and J by 1 base, with 4 bases of the junction left unmatched. TCR beta CDR3 region amplification was performed from RNA transcripts. The TCR CDR3 first-round RT-PCR relied on the HTBI primer set. MiXCR was run by TCRdb on the multiplex PCR reads, yielding one entry per CDR3 protein. The top ten clones hold around a third of a sample with about 680,000 distinct CDR3 sequences, around 40% of them seen once.

Sequencing input: blood. This receptor was taken from a middle-aged woman with Graves' hyperthyroidism. The chain couples TRBV7-9 to TRBJ2-5, with 8 nucleotides matching TRBD2. The CDR3 region is CASSFRGGIQETQYF. In DNA form, the CDR3 reads TGTGCCAGCAGCTTCCGCGGGGGGATCCAAGAGACCCAGTACTTC.